This TCR beta chain stems from a study of cytomegalovirus exposure and HLA in healthy donors. A remark on this clone: Its matching antigen is unknown.

A multiplex PCR was run with 60 Vbeta primers and 13 Jbeta primers. TCRdb keeps only in-frame clones here, not all; method: immunoSEQ multiplex PCR. The sample has over 100,000 clones; 65% to 90% are singletons. V dropped 3 bases and J dropped 0; count of bases not matched to a gene: 7. Germline V gene sequence: CDR1 KGHSH, CDR2 LQKENI. This CDR3 is 18 amino acids long. The study, taken as a whole, reports: Sequencing likely generated an artifact that appeared as a cluster of highly shared sequence variants.

This chain links TRBV18 with TRBJ2-7, with 14 bases identical to TRBD2. Material for sequencing was PBMCs. The receptor was isolated from a woman aged 18-29 years in good health and CMV-seropositive. CDR3 nucleotide sequence: TGTGCCAGCTCACCTGGACTAGCGGGGGGTCGTAGCTCCTACGAGCAGTACTTC. Its protein is CASSPGLAGGRSSYEQYF.